These 17 T cell receptor beta chains originate from one sample sequenced in a study of blood T cell repertoires in COVID-19. Profiling relied on immunoSEQ multiplex PCR, and the TCRdb table lists in-frame clones only, not all of them. The profile shows roughly 200,000 clones, about 85% of them singletons. Sequencing was performed on peripheral blood. These TCRs come from a woman aged 60-70 years with acute or convalescent COVID-19.

The rearrangement joins TRBV9 to TRBJ2-5; a weak D match, TRBD2 (5 bases). Trimming shortened V by 4 bases and J by 5 bases, and 21 bases separated the two germline ends. Germline V gives CDR1 SGDLS, CDR2 YYNGEE. The CDR3 consists of 16 residues. The CDR3: CASSPMASTLGETQYF. CDR3 bases: TGTGCCAGCAGCCCCATGGCTAGCACCCTGGGGGAGACCCAGTACTTC.

V and J are TRBV10-1 and TRBJ2-3; 7 bases are a match to TRBD2. Germline CDR1 WNHNN, CDR2 SYGVQD (reference sequence). The ends lost 4 bases at V and 4 bases at J; junction bases unmatched: 8. CDR3 size: 15 residues. The CDR3 DNA reads as TGCGCCAGCAGTGGCCGGGGACTATCCTCAGATACGCAGTATTTT. Its translation is CASSGRGLSSDTQYF.

This clone is a singleton in its sample. CDR3 bases: TGTGCCAGCAGCCCACTATCCCAGAAGACCCAGTACTTC. It translates to CASSPLSQKTQYF. The genes are TRBV11-2 and TRBJ2-5; D is unclear. Germline V gene data show CDR1 as SGHAT and CDR2 as FQNNGV. Trimming shortened V by 5 bases and J by 6 bases, and 13 bases separated the two germline ends. This CDR3 is 13 amino acids long.

This chain links TRBV2 with TRBJ2-3; maybe TRBD2 (6 bases). Germline V gene sequence: CDR1 SNHLY, CDR2 FYNNEI. This CDR3 is 14 amino acids long. The V and J ends lost 4 bases and 4 bases respectively, with 12 bases between them. The CDR3 DNA follows: TGTGCCAGCAGTGGCGGGAAGGGAGCAGATACGCAGTATTTT. Protein product: CASSGGKGADTQYF.

The rearrangement links TRBV14 to TRBJ1-2; D may be TRBD1 (5 bases). There are 14 residues in the CDR3. V shed 5 bases and J shed 3 bases, with 13 bases lying between them. Germline values: CDR1 SGHDN, CDR2 FVKESK. CDR3 region: CASSAGRGYYGYTF. CDR3 nucleotide sequence: TGTGCCAGCAGCGCAGGAAGGGGCTACTATGGCTACACCTTC.

The chain carries TRBV6-5 and TRBJ1-3; 8 bases are shared with TRBD1. V lost 5 bases to trimming and J lost 3 bases; unmatched junction nucleotides: 6. Germline V gives CDR1 MNHEY, CDR2 SVGAGI. This CDR3 contains 15 residues. The CDR3 DNA reads as TGTGCCAGCAGTACAGGACAGGGCCTTGGAAACACCATATATTTT. Translation: CASSTGQGLGNTIYF.

The chain is built from TRBV10-1 and TRBJ2-7; a weak D match, TRBD1 (6 bases). Deletions cut 4 bases from V and 2 bases from J, with 9 bases between. The germline V gene encodes CDR1 WNHNN and CDR2 SYGVQD (reference sequence). CDR3 length: 13 amino acids. The CDR3 DNA reads as TGCGCCAGCAGTGCTGGACAGCCCTACGAGCAGTACTTC. It specifies CASSAGQPYEQYF.

V is TRBV27 and J is TRBJ2-1, with 10 nucleotides matching TRBD2. Unmatched junction bases numbered 10, after V lost 3 bases and J lost 5 bases. There are 17 residues in the CDR3. Per germline, CDR1 MNHEY and CDR2 SMNVEV (reference sequence). The CDR3 spells CASSFLGAGGEHNEQFF. CDR3 DNA sequence: TGTGCCAGCAGTTTTTTGGGAGCGGGAGGGGAGCACAATGAGCAGTTCTTC.

The CDR3 nucleotides read TGTGCCAGCAGCCTTCGCGGGGAACTCTATAGCAATCAGCCCCAGCATTTT. It translates to CASSLRGELYSNQPQHF. The gene calls are TRBV13 and TRBJ1-5, with unresolved D. CDR1 and CDR2 (germline): PRHDT, FYEKMQ (reference sequence). Trimming took 5 bases from V and 0 from J, leaving 17 bases between them. The CDR3 sequence is 17 residues long. Supplemented by reference TRBV13 and TRBJ1-5, the full variable domain reads AAGVIQSPRHLIKEKRETATLKCYPIPRHDTVYWYQQGPGQDPQFLISFYEKMQSDKGSIPDRFSAQQFSDYHSELNMSSLELGDSALYFCASSLRGELYSNQPQHFGDGTRLSIL.

The chain combines TRBV6-4 with TRBJ2-1; 7 nucleotides align to TRBD2. Germline-derived CDR1 and CDR2 are MRHNA and SNTAGT. This CDR3 contains 13 residues. V was clipped by 10 bases and J by 9 bases; unmatched bases: 12. CDR3 nucleotide sequence: TGTGCCACACGAGCGGGAATGGAAGGTGAGCAGTTCTTC. Translating it yields CATRAGMEGEQFF.

Points on this clone: The same CDR3 can be traced to other DNA sequences in this sample. The chain employs TRBV3-1 (or the pseudogene TRBV3-2) and TRBJ1-1; 7 bases agree with TRBD1. The germline V gene has CDR1 LGHDT and CDR2 YNNKEL (reference sequence). The J segment lost 1 base and the V segment lost 3 bases, leaving 2 bases of the junction unmatched. This CDR3 comprises 14 residues. Here the CDR3 reads CASSQGQQNTEAFF. In DNA form, the CDR3 reads TGTGCCAGCAGCCAGGGACAGCAGAACACTGAAGCTTTCTTT.

The genes are TRBV30 and TRBJ1-5; a possible D gene is TRBD1 (6 bases). V was shortened by 5 bases and J by 0 bases, with 14 bases between the two germline ends. Germline lookup yields CDR1 GTSNPN and CDR2 SVGIG (reference sequence). This CDR3 is 15 amino acids long. In DNA, the CDR3 is TGTGCCTGGGCGCCGGACAGCTTTAGCAATCAGCCCCAGCATTTT. Its protein product is CAWAPDSFSNQPQHF. Full variable domain (remainder filled in from reference TRBV30 and TRBJ1-5): SQTIHQWPATLVQPVGSPLSLECTVEGTSNPNLYWYRQAAGRGLQLLFYSVGIGQISSEVPQNLSASRPQDRQFILSSKKLLLSDSGFYLCAWAPDSFSNQPQHFGDGTRLSIL.

This chain connects TRBV5-1 to TRBJ2-2; D possibly corresponds to TRBD1 (5 bases). V lost 5 bases to trimming and J lost 8 bases, with 13 bases between them. The CDR3 has 13 amino acids. Germline V gene data show CDR1 as SGHRS and CDR2 as YFSETQ. The CDR3 nucleotides are TGCGCCAGCAGACAGGAGCCCCCGGGGGAGCTGTTTTTT. Translating it yields CASRQEPPGELFF.

The chain uses TRBV19 and TRBJ2-1, with a possible D match to TRBD1 (5 bases). CDR1 and CDR2 (germline): LNHDA, SQIVND (reference sequence). The CDR3 is made up of 13 amino acids. V lost 7 bases to trimming and J lost 7 bases, with 14 bases between them. CDR3 protein: CASKGPIGNEQFF. CDR3 bases: TGTGCCAGTAAGGGGCCTATCGGAAATGAGCAGTTCTTC.

The genes are TRBV7-2 and TRBJ1-1, with D uncertain. V shed 4 bases and J shed 0 bases, with 18 bases lying between them. The CDR3 is 17 residues long. Germline V gene sequence: CDR1 SGHTA, CDR2 FQGNSA. In DNA, the CDR3 is TGTGCCAGCAGCTCACCTAGCAGGAATCTCATGAACACTGAAGCTTTCTTT. It translates to CASSSPSRNLMNTEAFF.

The rearrangement uses TRBV12-3 or TRBV12-4 and TRBJ1-5; D gene unclear. Trimming took 6 bases from V and 4 from J, leaving 10 bases between them. This CDR3 has 13 amino acids. CDR3 nucleotides: TGTGCCAGCAGCTACACGGGAAATCAGCCCCAGCATTTT. This translates into CASSYTGNQPQHF.

The CDR3 protein is CASSARTGVDEKLFF. The CDR3 nucleotides read TGTGCCAGCAGTGCAAGGACAGGGGTAGATGAAAAACTGTTTTTT. V is TRBV2 and J is TRBJ1-4; 9 bases map to TRBD1. J was trimmed by 6 bases and V by 4 bases; bases with no gene match: 6. The CDR3 spans 15 residues. CDR1 SNHLY and CDR2 FYNNEI come from the germline V gene.